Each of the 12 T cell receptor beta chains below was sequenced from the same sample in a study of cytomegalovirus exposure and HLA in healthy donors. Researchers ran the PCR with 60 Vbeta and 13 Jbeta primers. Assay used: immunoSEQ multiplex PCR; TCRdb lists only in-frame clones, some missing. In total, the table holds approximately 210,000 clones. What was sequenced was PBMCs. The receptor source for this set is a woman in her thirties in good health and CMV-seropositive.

CDR3 nucleotides: TGCGCCAGCAGCTTGGTCGCTTTGCGGGACAATGAGCAGTTCTTC. It encodes CASSLVALRDNEQFF. The chain is built from TRBV5-1 and TRBJ2-1, with D perhaps TRBD2 (5 bases). V dropped 0 bases and J dropped 5 bases, with 12 bases sitting between them. Germline V gene sequence: CDR1 SGHRS, CDR2 YFSETQ. There are 15 residues in the CDR3.

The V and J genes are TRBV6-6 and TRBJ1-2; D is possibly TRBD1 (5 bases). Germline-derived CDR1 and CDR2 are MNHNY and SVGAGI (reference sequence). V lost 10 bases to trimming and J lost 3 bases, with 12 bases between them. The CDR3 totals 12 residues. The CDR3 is CANRGSHYGYTF. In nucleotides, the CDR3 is TGTGCCAACCGGGGGAGCCACTATGGCTACACCTTC.

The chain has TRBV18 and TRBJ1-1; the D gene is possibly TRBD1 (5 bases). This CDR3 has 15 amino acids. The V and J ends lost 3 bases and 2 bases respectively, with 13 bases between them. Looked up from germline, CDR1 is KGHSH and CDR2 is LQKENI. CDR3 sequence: CASSPYTQANTEAFF. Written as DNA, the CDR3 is TGTGCCAGCTCACCCTACACACAGGCTAACACTGAAGCTTTCTTT.

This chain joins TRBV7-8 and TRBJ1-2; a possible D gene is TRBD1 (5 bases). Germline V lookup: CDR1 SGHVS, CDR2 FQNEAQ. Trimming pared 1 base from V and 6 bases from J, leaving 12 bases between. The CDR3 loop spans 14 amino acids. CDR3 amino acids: CASSLEGIWNGYTF. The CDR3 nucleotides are TGTGCCAGCAGCTTAGAGGGGATATGGAATGGCTACACCTTC.

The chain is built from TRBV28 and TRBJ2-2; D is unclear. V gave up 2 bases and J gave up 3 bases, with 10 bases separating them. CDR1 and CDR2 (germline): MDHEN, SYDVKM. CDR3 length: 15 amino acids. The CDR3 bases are TGTGCCAGCAGTTTACCTCTGGCCGACACCGGGGAGCTGTTTTTT. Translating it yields CASSLPLADTGELFF.

In DNA, the CDR3 is TGCGCCAGCAGCTTGTTCCGACAGAACTCTGGAAACACCATATATTTT. Protein: CASSLFRQNSGNTIYF. The V and J genes are TRBV5-1 and TRBJ1-3; a weak D match, TRBD1 (5 bases). CDR3 length: 16 residues. Trimming removed 1 base from V and 0 bases from J, with 11 bases in between. The germline V gene has CDR1 SGHRS and CDR2 YFSETQ.

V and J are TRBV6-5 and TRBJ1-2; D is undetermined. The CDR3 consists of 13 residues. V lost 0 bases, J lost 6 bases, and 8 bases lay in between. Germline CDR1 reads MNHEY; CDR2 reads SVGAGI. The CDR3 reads CASSYSRVDGYTF. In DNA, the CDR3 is TGTGCCAGCAGTTACTCGAGGGTCGATGGCTACACCTTC.

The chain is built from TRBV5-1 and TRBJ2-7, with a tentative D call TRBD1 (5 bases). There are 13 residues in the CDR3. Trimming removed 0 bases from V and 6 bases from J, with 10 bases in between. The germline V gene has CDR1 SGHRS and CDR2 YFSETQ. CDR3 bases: TGCGCCAGCAGCTTGGAAGGGGCGGCCGAGCAGTACTTC. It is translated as CASSLEGAAEQYF.

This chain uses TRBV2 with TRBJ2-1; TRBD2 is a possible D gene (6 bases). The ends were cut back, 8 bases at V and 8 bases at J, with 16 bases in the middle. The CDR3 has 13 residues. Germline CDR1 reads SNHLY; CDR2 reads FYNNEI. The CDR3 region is CASGGIKRDEQFF. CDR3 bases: TGTGCCAGCGGCGGGATTAAGAGGGATGAGCAGTTCTTC.

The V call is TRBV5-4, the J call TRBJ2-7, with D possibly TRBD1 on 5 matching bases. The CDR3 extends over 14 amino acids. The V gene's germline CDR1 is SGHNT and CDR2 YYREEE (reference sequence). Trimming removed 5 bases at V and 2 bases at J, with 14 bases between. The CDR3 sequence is CASSQDSGPYEQYF. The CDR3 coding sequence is TGTGCCAGCAGTCAAGATTCAGGGCCCTACGAGCAGTACTTC.

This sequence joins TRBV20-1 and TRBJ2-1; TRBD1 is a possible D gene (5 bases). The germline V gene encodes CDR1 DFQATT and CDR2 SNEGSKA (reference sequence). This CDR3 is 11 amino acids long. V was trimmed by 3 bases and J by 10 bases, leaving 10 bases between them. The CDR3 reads CSARGQWEQFF. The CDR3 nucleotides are TGCAGTGCTAGGGGGCAATGGGAGCAGTTCTTC.

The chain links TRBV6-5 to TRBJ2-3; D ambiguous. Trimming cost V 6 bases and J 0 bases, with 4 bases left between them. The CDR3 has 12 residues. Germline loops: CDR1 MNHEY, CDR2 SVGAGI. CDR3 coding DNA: TGTGCCAGCAGCCCAAGCACAGATACGCAGTATTTT. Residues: CASSPSTDTQYF.